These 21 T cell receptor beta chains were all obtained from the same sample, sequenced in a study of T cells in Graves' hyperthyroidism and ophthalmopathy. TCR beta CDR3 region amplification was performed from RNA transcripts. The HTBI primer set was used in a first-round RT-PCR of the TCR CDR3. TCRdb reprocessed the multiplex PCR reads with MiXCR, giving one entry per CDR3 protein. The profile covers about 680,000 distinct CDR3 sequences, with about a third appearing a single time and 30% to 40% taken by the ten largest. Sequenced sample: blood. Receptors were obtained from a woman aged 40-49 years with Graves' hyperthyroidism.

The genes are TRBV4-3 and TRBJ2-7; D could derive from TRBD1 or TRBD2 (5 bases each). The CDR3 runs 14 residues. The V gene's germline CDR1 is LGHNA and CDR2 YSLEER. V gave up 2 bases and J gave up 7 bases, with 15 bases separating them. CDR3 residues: CASSQFALGEEQYF. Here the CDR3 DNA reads TGCGCCAGCAGCCAATTCGCCTTGGGGGAAGAGCAGTACTTC.

The CDR3 protein is CAISSGGGIGTQYF. CDR3 DNA sequence: TGTGCCATCAGTTCCGGGGGGGGGATCGGGACCCAGTACTTC. The rearrangement links TRBV10-3 to TRBJ2-5; 8 bases match TRBD2. This CDR3 is 14 amino acids long. The trim removed 5 bases at V and 7 bases at J, leaving 9 bases unmatched. CDR1 ENHRY and CDR2 SYGVKD come from the germline V gene.

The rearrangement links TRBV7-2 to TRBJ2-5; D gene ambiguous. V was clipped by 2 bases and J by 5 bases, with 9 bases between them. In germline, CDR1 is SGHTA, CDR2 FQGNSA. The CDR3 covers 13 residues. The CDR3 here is CASSLLRQETQYF. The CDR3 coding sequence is TGTGCCAGCAGCTTACTCAGGCAGGAGACCCAGTACTTC.

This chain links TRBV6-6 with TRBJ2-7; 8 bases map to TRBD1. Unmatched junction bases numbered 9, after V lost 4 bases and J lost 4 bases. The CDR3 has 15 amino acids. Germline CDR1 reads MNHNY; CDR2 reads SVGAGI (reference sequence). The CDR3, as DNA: TGTGCCAGCAGTTCCCCGACAGGGGTCGAGTACGAGCAGTACTTC. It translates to CASSSPTGVEYEQYF.

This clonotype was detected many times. The CDR3: CASSLDGDRLPYTF. The CDR3 DNA sequence: TGCGCCAGCAGCTTGGATGGGGACAGACTACCGTACACCTTC. The chain joins TRBV5-1 to TRBJ1-2; 7 bases align to TRBD1. The CDR3 extends over 14 amino acids. Trimming at V came to 0 bases and at J to 11 bases, leaving 10 bases not matched to a gene. CDR1 is SGHRS and CDR2 is YFSETQ in the germline V gene.

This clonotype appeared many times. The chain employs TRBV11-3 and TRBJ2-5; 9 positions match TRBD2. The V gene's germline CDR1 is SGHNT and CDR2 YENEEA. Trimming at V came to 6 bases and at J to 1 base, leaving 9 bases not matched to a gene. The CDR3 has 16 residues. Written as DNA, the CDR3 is TGTGCCAGCAGGAGTAGGTCTAGCGGGGCCCAAGAGACCCAGTACTTC. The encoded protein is CASRSRSSGAQETQYF.

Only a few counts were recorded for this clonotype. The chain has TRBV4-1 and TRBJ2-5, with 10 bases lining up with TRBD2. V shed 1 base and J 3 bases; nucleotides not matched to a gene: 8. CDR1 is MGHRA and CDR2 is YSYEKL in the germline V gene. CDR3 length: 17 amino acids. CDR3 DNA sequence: TGCGCCAGCAGCCAAGTTTTTGTAGCGGGAGGAGAAGAGACCCAGTACTTC. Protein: CASSQVFVAGGEETQYF.

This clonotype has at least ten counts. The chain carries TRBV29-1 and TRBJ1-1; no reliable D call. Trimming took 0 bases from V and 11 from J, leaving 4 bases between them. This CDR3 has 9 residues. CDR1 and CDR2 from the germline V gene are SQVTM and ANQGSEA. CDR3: CSVEEGAFF. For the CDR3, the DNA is TGCAGCGTTGAAGAAGGGGCTTTCTTT.

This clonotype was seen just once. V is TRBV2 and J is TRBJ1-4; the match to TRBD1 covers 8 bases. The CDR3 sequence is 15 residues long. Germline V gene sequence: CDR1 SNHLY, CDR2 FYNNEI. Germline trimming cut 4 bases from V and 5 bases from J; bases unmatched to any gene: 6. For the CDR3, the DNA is TGTGCCAGCAGTGCGGGGGACAGGTTGAATGAAAAACTGTTTTTT. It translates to CASSAGDRLNEKLFF.

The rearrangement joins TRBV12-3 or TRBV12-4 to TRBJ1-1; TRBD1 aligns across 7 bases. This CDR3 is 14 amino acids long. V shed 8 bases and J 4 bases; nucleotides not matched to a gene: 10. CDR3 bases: TGTGCCAGCCGTCAAGGGGGCAGGGGCACTGAAGCTTTCTTT. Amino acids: CASRQGGRGTEAFF.

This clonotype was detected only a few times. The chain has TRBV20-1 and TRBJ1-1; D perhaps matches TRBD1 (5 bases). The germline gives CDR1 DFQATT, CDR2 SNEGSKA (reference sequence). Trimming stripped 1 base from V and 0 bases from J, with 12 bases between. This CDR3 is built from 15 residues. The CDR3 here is CSARGSGTVNTEAFF. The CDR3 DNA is TGCAGTGCTAGAGGGTCGGGGACGGTGAACACTGAAGCTTTCTTT.

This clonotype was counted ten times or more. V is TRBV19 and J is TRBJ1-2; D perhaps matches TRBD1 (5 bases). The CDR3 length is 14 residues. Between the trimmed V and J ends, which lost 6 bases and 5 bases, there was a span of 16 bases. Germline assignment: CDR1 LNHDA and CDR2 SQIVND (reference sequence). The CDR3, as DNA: TGTGCCAGTAGACTTGCCCAGGGCTTATATGGCTACACCTTC. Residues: CASRLAQGLYGYTF.

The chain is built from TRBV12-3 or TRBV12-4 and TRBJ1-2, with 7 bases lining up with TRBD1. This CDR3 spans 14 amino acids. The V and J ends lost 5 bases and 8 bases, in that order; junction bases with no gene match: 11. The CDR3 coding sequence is TGTGCCAGCAGTCTCGGGACAGCCGAAGGCGGCTACACCTTC. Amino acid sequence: CASSLGTAEGGYTF.

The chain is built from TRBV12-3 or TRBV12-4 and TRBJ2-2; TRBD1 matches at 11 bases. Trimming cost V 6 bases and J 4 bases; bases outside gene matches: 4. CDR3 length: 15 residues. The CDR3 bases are TGTGCCAGCAGACCGGGGACAGGGGGCACCGGGGAGCTGTTTTTT. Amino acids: CASRPGTGGTGELFF.

CDR3 amino acids: CASSWGTLQETQYF. The CDR3 DNA is TGTGCCAGCAGTTGGGGGACCTTACAAGAGACCCAGTACTTC. The chain recombines TRBV6-5 with TRBJ2-5; the D gene could be TRBD1 or TRBD2 (5 bases each). CDR3 length: 14 amino acids. Trimming shortened V by 4 bases and J by 2 bases, and 11 bases separated the two germline ends. The V gene's germline CDR1 is MNHEY and CDR2 SVGAGI.

The DNA of the CDR3 is TGTGCCACCAGTGGGCAGGGATCCAACACTGAAGCTTTCTTT. This codes for CATSGQGSNTEAFF. J is TRBJ1-1 and V is TRBV24-1; weak D call: TRBD1 (5 bases). The CDR3 runs 14 residues. In germline, CDR1 is KGHDR, CDR2 SFDVKD. With 5 bases removed from V and 2 bases from J, the gap between germline ends came to 11 bases.

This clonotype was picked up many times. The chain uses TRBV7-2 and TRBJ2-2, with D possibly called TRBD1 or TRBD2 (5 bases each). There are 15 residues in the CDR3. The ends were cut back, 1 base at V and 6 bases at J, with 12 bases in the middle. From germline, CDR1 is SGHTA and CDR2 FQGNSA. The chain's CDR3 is CASSLVGVYPGELFF. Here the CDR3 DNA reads TGTGCCAGCAGCTTAGTGGGGGTATACCCCGGGGAGCTGTTTTTT.

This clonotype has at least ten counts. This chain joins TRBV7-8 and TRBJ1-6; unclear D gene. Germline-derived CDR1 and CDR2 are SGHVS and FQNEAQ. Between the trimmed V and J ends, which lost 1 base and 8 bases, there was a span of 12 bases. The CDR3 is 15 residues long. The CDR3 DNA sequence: TGTGCCAGCAGCTTAGTTCAAGGCCCATATTCACCCCTCCACTTT. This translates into CASSLVQGPYSPLHF.

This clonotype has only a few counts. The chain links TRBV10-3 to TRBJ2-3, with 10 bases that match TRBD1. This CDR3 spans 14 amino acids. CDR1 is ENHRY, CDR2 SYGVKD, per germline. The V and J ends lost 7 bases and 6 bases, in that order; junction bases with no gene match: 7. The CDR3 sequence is CAINPGQGRDTQYF. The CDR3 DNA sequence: TGTGCCATCAACCCGGGACAGGGGAGGGATACGCAGTATTTT.

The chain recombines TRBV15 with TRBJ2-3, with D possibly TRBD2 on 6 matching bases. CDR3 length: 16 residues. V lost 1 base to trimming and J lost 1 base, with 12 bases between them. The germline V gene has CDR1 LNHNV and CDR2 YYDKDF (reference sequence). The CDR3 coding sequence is TGTGCCACCAGCAGAGCGCGGGAAGGGGGCACAGATACGCAGTATTTT. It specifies CATSRAREGGTDTQYF.

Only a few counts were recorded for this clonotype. The CDR3 loop reads CASSPQAGIFQPQHF. DNA for the CDR3: TGTGCCAGCAGCCCACAGGCGGGAATCTTCCAGCCCCAGCATTTT. The genes are TRBV7-8 and TRBJ1-5; possible D gene TRBD1, 5 bases. This CDR3 is 15 amino acids long. V lost 5 bases and J 7 bases, leaving 18 bases between the germline ends. Germline V gene sequence: CDR1 SGHVS, CDR2 FQNEAQ.